This T cell receptor beta chain was profiled in a study of T cell responses to AZD1222 COVID-19 vaccine. With V trimmed by 1 base and J by 7 bases, 2 bases remained unmatched. This CDR3 spans 15 amino acids. Germline loops: CDR1 SEHNR, CDR2 FQNEAQ (reference sequence). The data were produced by immunoSEQ multiplex PCR, yet TCRdb's version contains in-frame clones alone and is incomplete. The table includes 55,000 to 85,000 clones, roughly 84% detected once. This receptor was obtained from an adult in good health. The sequenced sample was peripheral blood, obtained on day 0 of AZD1222 vaccination. V gene TRBV7-9 combines with J gene TRBJ1-6; 9 positions match TRBD1. Written as DNA, the CDR3 is TGTGCCAGCAGCTTAGGGACAGGGGTCAATTCACCCCTCCACTTT. Translating gives CASSLGTGVNSPLHF.